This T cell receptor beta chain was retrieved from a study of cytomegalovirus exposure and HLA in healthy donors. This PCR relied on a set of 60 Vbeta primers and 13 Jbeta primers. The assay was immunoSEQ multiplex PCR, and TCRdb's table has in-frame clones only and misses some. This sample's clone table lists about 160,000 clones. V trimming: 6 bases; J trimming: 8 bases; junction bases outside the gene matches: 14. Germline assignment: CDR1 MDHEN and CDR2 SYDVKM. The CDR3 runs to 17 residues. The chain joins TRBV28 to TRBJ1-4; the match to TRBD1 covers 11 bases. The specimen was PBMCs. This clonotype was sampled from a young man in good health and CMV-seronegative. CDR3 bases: TGTGCCAGCAGGGCCCGGGACAGGGGGAAGAGTTACGAAAAACTGTTTTTT. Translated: CASRARDRGKSYEKLFF.